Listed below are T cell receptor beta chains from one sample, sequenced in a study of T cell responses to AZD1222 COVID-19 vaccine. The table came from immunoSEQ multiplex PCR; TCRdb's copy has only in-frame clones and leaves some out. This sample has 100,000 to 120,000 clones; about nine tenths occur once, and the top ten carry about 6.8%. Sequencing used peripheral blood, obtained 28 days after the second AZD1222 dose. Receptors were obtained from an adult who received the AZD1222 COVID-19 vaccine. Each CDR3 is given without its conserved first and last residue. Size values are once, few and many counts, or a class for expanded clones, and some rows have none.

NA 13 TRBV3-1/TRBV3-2 ASSQARGRVETQY
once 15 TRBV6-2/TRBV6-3 ASSYGRGSRRPNEQY
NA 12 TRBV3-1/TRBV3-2 ASSQQFSGNTIY
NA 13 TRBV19 ASSIVQIESYGYT
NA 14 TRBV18 ASSPPGTGVRNEQF
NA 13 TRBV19 ASSQLAGGYNEQF
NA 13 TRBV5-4 ASSPAGSGANVLT
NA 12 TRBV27 ASTTRTGDSPLH
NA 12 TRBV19 ASSIVHSGNTIY
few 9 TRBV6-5 ASTSKNIQY
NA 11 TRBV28 ASSSGSRSEAF
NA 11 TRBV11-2 ASSAGPYYEQY
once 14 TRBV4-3 ASSQGWRGANTEAF
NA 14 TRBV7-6 ASSSSGERRRYEQY
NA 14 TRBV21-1 ASNEDREAYNSPLH
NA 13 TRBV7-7 ASSFPGQDNSPLH
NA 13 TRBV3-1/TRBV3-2 ASSQRAGGRYEQY
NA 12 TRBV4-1 ASSQAHDIYGYT
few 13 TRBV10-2 ASSGGGIYGNTIY
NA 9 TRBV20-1 SASGNYGYT
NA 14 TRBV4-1 ASSRKLAGDNNEQF
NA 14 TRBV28 ASSSPGTGDPDTQY
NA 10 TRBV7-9 ASSLVSDEQY
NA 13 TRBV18 ASSPPTGANNEQF
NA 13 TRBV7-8 ASSTGTSRTDTQY
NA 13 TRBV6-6 ASQLRGGGADEQY
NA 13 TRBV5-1 ASSLRSGRNTEAF
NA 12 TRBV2 ASSTWGDDSPLH
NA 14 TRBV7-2 ASSPRGGGAFNEQF
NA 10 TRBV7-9 ASSQTDEKLF
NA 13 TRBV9 ASSGGTGAREKLF
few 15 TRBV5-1 ASSLVVRTPNTGELF
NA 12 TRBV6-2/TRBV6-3 ASSPEGGRETQY
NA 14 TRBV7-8 ASSSRDSLSGNTIY
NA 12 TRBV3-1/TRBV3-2 ASSQVGVNTEAF
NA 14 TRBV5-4 ASSSGLAGGNNEQF
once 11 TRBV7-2 ASVLTGGNGYT
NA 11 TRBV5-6 ASSVDRVSGYT
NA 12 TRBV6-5 ASNLQTGGGEAF
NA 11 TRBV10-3 AISEGQTYEQY
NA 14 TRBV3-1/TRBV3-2 ASSQAPGIHGNTIY
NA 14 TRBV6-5 ASSYIQGQSNYGYT
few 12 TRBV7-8 ASSLTGGNTEAF
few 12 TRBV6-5 ASRLQGSGNTIY
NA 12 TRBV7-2 ASSLGPRYNEQF
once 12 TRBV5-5 ASSEINRWAEAF
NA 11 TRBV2 ASTGLRDTEAF
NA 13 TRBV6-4 ASSSSGGGNNEQF
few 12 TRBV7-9 ASSPSVDYTEAF
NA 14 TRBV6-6 ASSYTPGQAKNIQY
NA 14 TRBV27 ASSLSSVSLGDTQY
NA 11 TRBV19 ASSKGLIAEAF
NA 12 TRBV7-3 ASSSGPSAGELF
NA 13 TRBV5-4 ASSYSRGLGGEQF